The 4 T cell receptor beta chains in this list originate from one sample, sequenced in a study of blood T cell repertoires in COVID-19. Clones were sequenced by immunoSEQ multiplex PCR, and TCRdb holds only the in-frame ones, with some missing. The data contain 230,000 or so clones, 85% to 90% of them singletons. The sequenced sample consisted of peripheral blood. The receptors were sampled from a woman in her thirties or forties who had recovered from COVID-19.

This sequence joins TRBV6-5 and TRBJ2-3; D is possibly TRBD2 (7 bases). CDR1 is MNHEY, CDR2 SVGAGI, per germline. This CDR3 contains 13 residues. The germline V and J ends were trimmed by 7 bases and 9 bases, with 17 bases remaining between them. CDR3 sequence reads: CASTGRETGTQYF. DNA for the CDR3: TGTGCCAGCACTGGGAGGGAGACAGGAACGCAGTATTTT.

V usage is TRBV30 and J usage is TRBJ1-3; 8 bases align to TRBD1. The CDR3 runs 15 residues. Trimming took 0 bases from V and 6 from J; bases not matched to a gene: 7. From germline, CDR1 is GTSNPN and CDR2 SVGIG (reference sequence). CDR3 sequence (DNA): TGTGCCTGGAGTGTAATCGGACAGGGAGAAAACACCATATATTTT. Amino acids: CAWSVIGQGENTIYF.

The V and J genes are TRBV2 and TRBJ2-7, with 7 positions matching TRBD1. Germline V lookup: CDR1 SNHLY, CDR2 FYNNEI. CDR3 size: 12 residues. Trimming removed 3 bases from V and 4 bases from J; junction bases left unmatched: 0. CDR3 DNA: TGTGCCAGCAGTGACAGGGGGTACGAGCAGTACTTC. Its protein is CASSDRGYEQYF.

The V call is TRBV4-3, the J call TRBJ2-1; 10 nucleotides match TRBD2. J was trimmed by 7 bases and V by 0 bases; bases with no gene match: 9. The CDR3 totals 17 residues. Germline V lookup: CDR1 LGHNA, CDR2 YSLEER. The CDR3 loop is CASSQDGSLAGVNEQFF. The CDR3 DNA sequence: TGCGCCAGCAGCCAAGACGGAAGTCTAGCGGGAGTGAATGAGCAGTTCTTC.